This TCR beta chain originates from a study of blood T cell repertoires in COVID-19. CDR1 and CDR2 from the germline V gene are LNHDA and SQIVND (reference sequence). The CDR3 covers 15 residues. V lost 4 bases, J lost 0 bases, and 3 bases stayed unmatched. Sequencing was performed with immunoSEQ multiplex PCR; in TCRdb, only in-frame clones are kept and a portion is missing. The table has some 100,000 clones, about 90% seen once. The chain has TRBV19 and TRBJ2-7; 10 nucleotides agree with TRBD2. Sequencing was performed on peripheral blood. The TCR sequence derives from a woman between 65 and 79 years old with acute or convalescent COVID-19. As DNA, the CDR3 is TGTGCCAGTAGTAGGGGACTAGCGTACTCCTACGAGCAGTACTTC. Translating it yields CASSRGLAYSYEQYF.